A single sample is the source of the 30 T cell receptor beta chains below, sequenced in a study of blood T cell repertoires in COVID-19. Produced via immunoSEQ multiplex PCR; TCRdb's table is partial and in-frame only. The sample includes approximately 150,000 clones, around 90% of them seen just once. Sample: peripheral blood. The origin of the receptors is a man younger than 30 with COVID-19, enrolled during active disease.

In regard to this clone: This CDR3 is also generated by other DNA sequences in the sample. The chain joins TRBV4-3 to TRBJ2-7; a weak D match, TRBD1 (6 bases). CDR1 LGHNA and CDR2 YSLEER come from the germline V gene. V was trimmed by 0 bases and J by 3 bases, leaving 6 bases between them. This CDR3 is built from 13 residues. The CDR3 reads CASSQDRGYEQYF. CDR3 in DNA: TGCGCCAGCAGCCAAGACAGGGGCTACGAGCAGTACTTC.

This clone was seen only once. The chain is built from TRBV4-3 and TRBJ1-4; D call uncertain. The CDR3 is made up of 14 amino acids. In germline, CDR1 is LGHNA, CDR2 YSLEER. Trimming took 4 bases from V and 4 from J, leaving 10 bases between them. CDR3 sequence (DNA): TGCGCCAGCAGCCGGGGAGGACTTAATGAAAAACTGTTTTTT. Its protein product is CASSRGGLNEKLFF.

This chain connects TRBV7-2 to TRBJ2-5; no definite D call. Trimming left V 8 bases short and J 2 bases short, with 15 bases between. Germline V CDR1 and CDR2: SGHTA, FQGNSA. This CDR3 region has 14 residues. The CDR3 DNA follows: TGTGCCAGCTGCACGACTCTAAATCAAGAGACCCAGTACTTC. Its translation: CASCTTLNQETQYF.

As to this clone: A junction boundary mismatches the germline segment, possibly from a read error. CDR3 nucleotide sequence: TGTGCCAGCAGCTTTAACAGGGAGCAGACCTTC. Its translation is CASSFNREQTF. V is TRBV7-9 and J is TRBJ2-7; possibly TRBD1 for D (6 bases). CDR1 is SEHNR, CDR2 FQNEAQ, per germline (reference sequence). The CDR3 totals 11 residues. The full variable domain, rest sourced from reference TRBV7-9 and TRBJ2-7, is DTGVSQNPRHKITKRGQNVTFRCDPISEHNRLYWYRQTLGQGPEFLTYFQNEAQLEKSRLLSDRFSAERPKGSFSTLEIQRTEQGDSAMYLCASSFNREQTFGPGTRLTVT.

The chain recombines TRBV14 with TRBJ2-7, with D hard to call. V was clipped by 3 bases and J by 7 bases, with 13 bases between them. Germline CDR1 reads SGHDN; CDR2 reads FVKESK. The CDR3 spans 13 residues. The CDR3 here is CASSQLAVAEQYF. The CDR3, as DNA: TGTGCCAGCAGCCAGCTTGCTGTCGCGGAGCAGTACTTC.

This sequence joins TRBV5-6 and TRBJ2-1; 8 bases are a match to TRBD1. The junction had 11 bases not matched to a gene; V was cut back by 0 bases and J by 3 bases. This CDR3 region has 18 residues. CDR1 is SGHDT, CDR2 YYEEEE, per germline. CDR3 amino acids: CASSLDIFSGQGYNEQFF. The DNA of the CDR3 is TGTGCCAGCAGCTTGGATATCTTCAGTGGACAGGGCTACAATGAGCAGTTCTTC.

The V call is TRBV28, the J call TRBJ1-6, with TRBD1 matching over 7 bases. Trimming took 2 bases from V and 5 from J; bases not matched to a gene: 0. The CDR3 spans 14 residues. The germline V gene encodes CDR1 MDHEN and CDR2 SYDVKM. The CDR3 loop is CASSLQGDNSPLHF. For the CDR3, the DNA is TGTGCCAGCAGTTTACAGGGGGATAATTCACCCCTCCACTTT. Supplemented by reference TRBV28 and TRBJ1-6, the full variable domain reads DVKVTQSSRYLVKRTGEKVFLECVQDMDHENMFWYRQDPGLGLRLIYFSYDVKMKEKGDIPEGYSVSREKKERFSLILESASTNQTSMYLCASSLQGDNSPLHFGNGTRLTVT.

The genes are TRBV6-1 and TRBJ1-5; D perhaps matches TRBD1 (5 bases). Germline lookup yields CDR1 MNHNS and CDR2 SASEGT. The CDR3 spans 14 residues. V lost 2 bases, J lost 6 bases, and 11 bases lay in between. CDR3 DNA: TGTGCCAGCAGTGAATGGGGGGGACGTCAGCCCCAGCATTTT. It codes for CASSEWGGRQPQHF.

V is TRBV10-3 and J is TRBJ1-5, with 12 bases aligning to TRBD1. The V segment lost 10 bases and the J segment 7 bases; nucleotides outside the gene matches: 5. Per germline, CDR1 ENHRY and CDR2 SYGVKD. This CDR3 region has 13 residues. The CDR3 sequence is CATRDRGLQPQHF. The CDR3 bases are TGTGCCACCAGGGACAGGGGGCTACAGCCCCAGCATTTT.

The CDR3 DNA reads TGTGCCACCAGTGATTTCCCTAGCGGGAGCCGTGTTGAGCAGTTCTTC. Translating gives CATSDFPSGSRVEQFF. J is TRBJ2-1 and V is TRBV24-1, with 10 bases aligning to TRBD2. The V gene end was trimmed by 1 base and the J gene end by 9 bases; junction bases not matched to a gene: 8. CDR3 length equals 16 residues. Per germline, CDR1 KGHDR and CDR2 SFDVKD.

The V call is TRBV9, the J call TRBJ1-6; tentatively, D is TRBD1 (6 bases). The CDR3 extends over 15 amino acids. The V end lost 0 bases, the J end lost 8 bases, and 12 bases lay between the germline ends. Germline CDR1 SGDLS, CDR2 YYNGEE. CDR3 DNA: TGTGCCAGCAGCGTAGTCGGGTCAGGGGATTCACCCCTCCACTTT. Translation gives CASSVVGSGDSPLHF.

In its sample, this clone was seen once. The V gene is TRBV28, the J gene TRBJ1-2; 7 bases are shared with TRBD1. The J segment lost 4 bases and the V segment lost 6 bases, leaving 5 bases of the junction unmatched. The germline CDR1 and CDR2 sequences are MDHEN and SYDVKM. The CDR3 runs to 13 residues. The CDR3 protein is CASRTQGVYGYTF. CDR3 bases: TGTGCCAGCAGAACCCAGGGGGTCTATGGCTACACCTTC.

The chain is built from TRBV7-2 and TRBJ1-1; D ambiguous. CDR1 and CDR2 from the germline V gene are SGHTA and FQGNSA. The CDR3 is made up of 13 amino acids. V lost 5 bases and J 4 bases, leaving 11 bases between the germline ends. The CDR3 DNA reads TGTGCCAGCAGCCTGGACGGGAGCACTGAAGCTTTCTTT. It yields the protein CASSLDGSTEAFF. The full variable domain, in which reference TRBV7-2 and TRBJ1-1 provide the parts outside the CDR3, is GAGVSQSPSNKVTEKGKDVELRCDPISGHTALYWYRQSLGQGLEFLIYFQGNSAPDKSGLPSDRFSAERTGGSVSTLTIQRTQQEDSAVYLCASSLDGSTEAFFGQGTRLTVV.

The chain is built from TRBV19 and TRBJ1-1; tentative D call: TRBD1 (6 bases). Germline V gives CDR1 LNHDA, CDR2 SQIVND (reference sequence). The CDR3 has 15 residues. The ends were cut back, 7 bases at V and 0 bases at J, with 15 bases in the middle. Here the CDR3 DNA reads TGTGCCAGTACAACTACCGGGACACTGAACACTGAAGCTTTCTTT. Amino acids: CASTTTGTLNTEAFF. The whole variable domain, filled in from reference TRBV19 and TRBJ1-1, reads DGGITQSPKYLFRKEGQNVTLSCEQNLNHDAMYWYRQDPGQGLRLIYYSQIVNDFQKGDIAEGYSVSREKKESFPLTVTSAQKNPTAFYLCASTTTGTLNTEAFFGQGTRLTVV.

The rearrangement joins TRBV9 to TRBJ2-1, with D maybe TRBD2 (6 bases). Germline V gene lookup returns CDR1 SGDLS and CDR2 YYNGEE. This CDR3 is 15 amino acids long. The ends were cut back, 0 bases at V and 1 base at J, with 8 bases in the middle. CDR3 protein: CASSVGGGSYNEQFF. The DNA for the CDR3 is TGTGCCAGCAGCGTAGGAGGAGGGTCCTACAATGAGCAGTTCTTC.

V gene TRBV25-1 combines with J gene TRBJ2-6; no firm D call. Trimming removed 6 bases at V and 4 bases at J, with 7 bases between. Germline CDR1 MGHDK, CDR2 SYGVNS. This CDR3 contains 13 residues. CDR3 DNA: TGTGCCAGCAGCCCCCTGGGGGCCAACGTCCTGACTTTC. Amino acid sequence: CASSPLGANVLTF.

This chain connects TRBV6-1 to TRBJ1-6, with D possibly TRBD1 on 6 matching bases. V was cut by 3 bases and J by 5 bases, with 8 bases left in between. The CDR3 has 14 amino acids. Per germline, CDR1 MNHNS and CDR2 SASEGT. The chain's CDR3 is CASSDRTDNSPLHF. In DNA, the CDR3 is TGTGCCAGCAGTGACCGGACAGATAATTCACCCCTCCACTTT.

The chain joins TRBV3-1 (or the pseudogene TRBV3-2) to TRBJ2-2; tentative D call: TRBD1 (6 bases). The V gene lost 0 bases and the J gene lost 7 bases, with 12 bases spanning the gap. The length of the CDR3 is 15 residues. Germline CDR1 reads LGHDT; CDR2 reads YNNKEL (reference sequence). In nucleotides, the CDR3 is TGTGCCAGCAGCCAAGATTCGGACAGCCGCGGGGAGCTGTTTTTT. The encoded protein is CASSQDSDSRGELFF.

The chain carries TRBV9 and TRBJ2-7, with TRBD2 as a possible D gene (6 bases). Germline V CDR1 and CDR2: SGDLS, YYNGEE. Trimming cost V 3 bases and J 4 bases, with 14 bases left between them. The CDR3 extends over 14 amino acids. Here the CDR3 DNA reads TGTGCCAGCAGCGCCAGTGGCGGGGTTTACGAGCAGTACTTC. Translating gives CASSASGGVYEQYF.

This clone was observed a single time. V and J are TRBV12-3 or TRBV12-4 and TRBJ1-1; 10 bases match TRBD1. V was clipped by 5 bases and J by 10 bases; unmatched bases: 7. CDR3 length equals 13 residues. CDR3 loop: CASSTRQGAGAFF. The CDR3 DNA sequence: TGTGCCAGCAGTACCCGACAGGGGGCGGGAGCTTTCTTT.

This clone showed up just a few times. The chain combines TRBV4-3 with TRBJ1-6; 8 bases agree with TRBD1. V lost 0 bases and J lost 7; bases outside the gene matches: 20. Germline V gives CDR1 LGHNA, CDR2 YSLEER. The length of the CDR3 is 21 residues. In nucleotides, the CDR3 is TGCGCCAGCAGCCAAGAAGGTGCCTTGGGACAGGCAACCCACCCCAATTCACCCCTCCACTTT. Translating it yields CASSQEGALGQATHPNSPLHF.

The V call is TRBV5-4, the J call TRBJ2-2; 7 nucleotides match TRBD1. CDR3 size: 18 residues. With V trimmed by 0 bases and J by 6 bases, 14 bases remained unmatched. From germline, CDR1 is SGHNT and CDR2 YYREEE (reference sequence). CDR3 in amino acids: CASSLASRRQGSAGELFF. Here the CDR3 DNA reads TGTGCCAGCAGCTTGGCGTCCCGCAGACAGGGAAGTGCCGGGGAGCTGTTTTTT.

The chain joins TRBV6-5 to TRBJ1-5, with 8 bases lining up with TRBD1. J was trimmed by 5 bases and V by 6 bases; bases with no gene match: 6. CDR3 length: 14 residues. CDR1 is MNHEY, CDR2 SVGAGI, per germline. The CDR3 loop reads CASRGQGGYQPQHF. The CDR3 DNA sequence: TGTGCCAGCAGAGGACAGGGTGGGTATCAGCCCCAGCATTTT.

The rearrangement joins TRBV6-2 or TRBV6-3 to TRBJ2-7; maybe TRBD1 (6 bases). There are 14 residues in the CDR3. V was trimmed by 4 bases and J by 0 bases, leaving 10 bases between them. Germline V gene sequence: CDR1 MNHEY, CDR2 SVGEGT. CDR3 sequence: CASSLQGSSYEQYF. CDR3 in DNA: TGTGCCAGCAGTTTACAGGGAAGCTCCTACGAGCAGTACTTC.

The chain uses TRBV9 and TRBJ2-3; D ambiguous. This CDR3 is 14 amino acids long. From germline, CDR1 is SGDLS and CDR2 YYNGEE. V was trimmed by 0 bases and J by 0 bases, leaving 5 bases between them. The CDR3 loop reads CASSVVPSTDTQYF. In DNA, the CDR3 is TGTGCCAGCAGCGTAGTCCCTAGCACAGATACGCAGTATTTT.

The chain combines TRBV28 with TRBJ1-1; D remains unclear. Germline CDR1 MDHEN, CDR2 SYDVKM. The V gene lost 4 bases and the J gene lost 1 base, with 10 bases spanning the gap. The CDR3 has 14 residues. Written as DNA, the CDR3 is TGTGCCAGCAGTTCGGGAAAATGGAACACTGAAGCTTTCTTT. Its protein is CASSSGKWNTEAFF. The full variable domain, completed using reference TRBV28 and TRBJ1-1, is DVKVTQSSRYLVKRTGEKVFLECVQDMDHENMFWYRQDPGLGLRLIYFSYDVKMKEKGDIPEGYSVSREKKERFSLILESASTNQTSMYLCASSSGKWNTEAFFGQGTRLTVV.

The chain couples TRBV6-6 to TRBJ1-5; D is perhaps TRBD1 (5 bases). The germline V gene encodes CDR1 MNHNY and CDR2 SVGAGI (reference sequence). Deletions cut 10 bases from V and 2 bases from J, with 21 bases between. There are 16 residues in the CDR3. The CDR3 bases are TGTGCCACCTACCCTGTGAAAGGGACTGGCAATCAGCCCCAGCATTTT. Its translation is CATYPVKGTGNQPQHF.

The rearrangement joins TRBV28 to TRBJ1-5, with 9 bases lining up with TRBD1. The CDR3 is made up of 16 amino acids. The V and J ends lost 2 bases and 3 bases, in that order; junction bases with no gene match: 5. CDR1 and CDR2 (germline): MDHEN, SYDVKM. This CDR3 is CASSLHRGRVNQPQHF. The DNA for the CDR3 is TGTGCCAGCAGTTTACACAGGGGGCGCGTCAATCAGCCCCAGCATTTT.

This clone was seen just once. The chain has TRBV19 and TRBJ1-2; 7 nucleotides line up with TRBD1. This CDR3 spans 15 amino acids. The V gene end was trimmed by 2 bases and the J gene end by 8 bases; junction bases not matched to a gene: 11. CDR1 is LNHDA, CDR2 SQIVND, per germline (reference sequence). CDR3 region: CASSITVGRGYGYTF. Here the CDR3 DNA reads TGTGCCAGTAGTATAACCGTCGGCAGGGGGTACGGCTACACCTTC.

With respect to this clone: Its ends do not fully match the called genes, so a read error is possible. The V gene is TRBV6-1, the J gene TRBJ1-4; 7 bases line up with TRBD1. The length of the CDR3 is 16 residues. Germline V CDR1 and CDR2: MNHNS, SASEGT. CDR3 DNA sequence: TGTGCCAGCAGTGAAGTGTTGACAGGGCTGAATGAAAAACTGCTTTTT. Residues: CASSEVLTGLNEKLLF.